These 10 T cell receptor beta chains originate from one sample sequenced in a study of blood T cell repertoires in COVID-19. Produced via immunoSEQ multiplex PCR; TCRdb's table is partial and in-frame only. The sample yields a few hundred thousand clones, about four fifths seen once. The material sequenced was PBMCs or T cells enriched from blood (not recorded which). Receptor source: a man in his forties or fifties who had recovered from COVID-19.

This sequence joins TRBV7-3 and TRBJ2-3; 9 bases match TRBD2. Unmatched junction bases numbered 6, after V lost 5 bases and J lost 3 bases. Germline values: CDR1 SGHTA, CDR2 FQGTGA. This CDR3 is 15 amino acids long. CDR3 in DNA: TGTGCCAGCAGCCAAGCGGGGGGTGTGACAGATACGCAGTATTTT. This translates into CASSQAGGVTDTQYF. The whole variable domain, remainder taken from reference TRBV7-3 and TRBJ2-3, is GAGVSQTPSNKVTEKGKYVELRCDPISGHTALYWYRQSLGQGPEFLIYFQGTGAADDSGLPNDRFFAVRPEGSVSTLKIQRTERGDSAVYLCASSQAGGVTDTQYFGPGTRLTVL.

This rearrangement joins TRBV5-1 to TRBJ2-1; TRBD1 aligns across 11 bases. J lost 12 bases, V lost 7 bases, and 12 bases had no gene match. The CDR3 is 14 amino acids. Germline V gives CDR1 SGHRS, CDR2 YFSETQ. The CDR3 nucleotides are TGCGCCAGCCACTCTCCCGGACAGGGGGCGCGGCAGTTCTTC. Its protein is CASHSPGQGARQFF.

The rearrangement uses TRBV7-3 and TRBJ2-3; D not resolved. V lost 1 base to trimming and J lost 2 bases, with 10 bases between them. From germline, CDR1 is SGHTA and CDR2 FQGTGA. This CDR3 has 15 residues. The CDR3, as DNA: TGTGCCAGCAGCTTAAAACTCCTCACCACAGATACGCAGTATTTT. Its translation is CASSLKLLTTDTQYF.

The rearrangement links TRBV3-1 (or the pseudogene TRBV3-2) to TRBJ1-2; possibly TRBD1 for D (5 bases). The V end was cut by 1 base, the J end by 0 bases, with 24 bases between. This CDR3 is built from 20 residues. Germline lookup yields CDR1 LGHDT and CDR2 YNNKEL (reference sequence). CDR3 sequence (DNA): TGTGCCAGCAGCCAAGGCGTGGCGGGACTCCGGCCTAAGGCTAACTATGGCTACACCTTC. Encoded protein: CASSQGVAGLRPKANYGYTF.

This chain joins TRBV4-1 and TRBJ1-5, with D possibly TRBD1 on 6 matching bases. CDR3 length: 16 amino acids. Trimming took 3 bases from V and 0 from J, leaving 12 bases between them. Germline lookup yields CDR1 MGHRA and CDR2 YSYEKL. As DNA, the CDR3 is TGCGCCAGCAGCCAGGACCAGGGGTATAGCAATCAGCCCCAGCATTTT. Translating it yields CASSQDQGYSNQPQHF.

The rearrangement links TRBV7-2 to TRBJ2-7; possibly TRBD2 for D (5 bases). CDR3 length: 12 residues. The germline V gene has CDR1 SGHTA and CDR2 FQGNSA. The ends were cut back, 5 bases at V and 9 bases at J, with 14 bases in the middle. The CDR3: CASSKERIRQYF. DNA of the CDR3: TGTGCCAGCAGCAAGGAGCGGATTCGGCAGTACTTC.

This clone was seen once. The V call is TRBV12-3 or TRBV12-4, the J call TRBJ1-5; no reliable D call. V was cut by 5 bases and J by 7 bases, with 12 bases left in between. There are 13 residues in the CDR3. CDR3 amino acids: CASSPRVRQPQHF. CDR3 DNA sequence: TGTGCCAGCAGTCCGAGGGTTAGGCAGCCCCAGCATTTT.

For the CDR3, the DNA is TGTGCCAGTAGTATATATTTGGCGGGCGGGAGGAGCCCTCGTTACAATGAGCAGTTCTTC. Amino acid sequence: CASSIYLAGGRSPRYNEQFF. The rearrangement links TRBV19 to TRBJ2-1, with 8 bases identical to TRBD2. V dropped 2 bases and J dropped 4; count of bases not matched to a gene: 19. This CDR3 has 20 amino acids. Germline V gives CDR1 LNHDA, CDR2 SQIVND (reference sequence).

This chain links TRBV2 with TRBJ2-3; 8 bases map to TRBD1. The V segment lost 6 bases and the J segment 4 bases; nucleotides outside the gene matches: 9. This CDR3 comprises 15 residues. Germline V gene lookup returns CDR1 SNHLY and CDR2 FYNNEI. CDR3 DNA sequence: TGTGCCAGCAGGGAACGGACAGGGAGCGCAGATACGCAGTATTTT. This sequence encodes CASRERTGSADTQYF.

The chain employs TRBV9 and TRBJ2-7, with 8 nucleotides matching TRBD1. V dropped 4 bases and J dropped 3; count of bases not matched to a gene: 6. CDR3 length: 14 amino acids. The germline CDR1 and CDR2 sequences are SGDLS and YYNGEE. The DNA for the CDR3 is TGTGCCAGCAGCCCCCGACAGGGGCTCTACGAGCAGTACTTC. Translated, it gives CASSPRQGLYEQYF.